This paragraph covers one T cell receptor (beta chain) sequence. This sample was taken from a study of shared clonotypes between healthy human individuals. Germline values: CDR1 LNHNV, CDR2 YYDKDF (reference sequence). V lost 5 bases to trimming and J lost 0 bases; unmatched junction nucleotides: 4. This CDR3 has 15 residues. As defined, naive CD8 cells were CD45RO-negative and positively selected for CCR7, with terminally differentiated effector memory CD45RA+ cells excluded. Sequencing used immunoSEQ multiplex PCR; TCRdb keeps in-frame clones, though not all of them. Among nearly 2 million clones, roughly 94% were seen once, and the ten largest hold around 1%.

The sample was naive CD8+ T cells sorted from blood. The chain recombines TRBV15 with TRBJ2-3, with 8 bases lining up with TRBD2. This TCR was recovered from a man aged 18 to 30 in good health. The DNA for the CDR3 is TGTGCCACCAGCGAGCGGGGGACTAGCACAGATACGCAGTATTTT. Its protein is CATSERGTSTDTQYF.